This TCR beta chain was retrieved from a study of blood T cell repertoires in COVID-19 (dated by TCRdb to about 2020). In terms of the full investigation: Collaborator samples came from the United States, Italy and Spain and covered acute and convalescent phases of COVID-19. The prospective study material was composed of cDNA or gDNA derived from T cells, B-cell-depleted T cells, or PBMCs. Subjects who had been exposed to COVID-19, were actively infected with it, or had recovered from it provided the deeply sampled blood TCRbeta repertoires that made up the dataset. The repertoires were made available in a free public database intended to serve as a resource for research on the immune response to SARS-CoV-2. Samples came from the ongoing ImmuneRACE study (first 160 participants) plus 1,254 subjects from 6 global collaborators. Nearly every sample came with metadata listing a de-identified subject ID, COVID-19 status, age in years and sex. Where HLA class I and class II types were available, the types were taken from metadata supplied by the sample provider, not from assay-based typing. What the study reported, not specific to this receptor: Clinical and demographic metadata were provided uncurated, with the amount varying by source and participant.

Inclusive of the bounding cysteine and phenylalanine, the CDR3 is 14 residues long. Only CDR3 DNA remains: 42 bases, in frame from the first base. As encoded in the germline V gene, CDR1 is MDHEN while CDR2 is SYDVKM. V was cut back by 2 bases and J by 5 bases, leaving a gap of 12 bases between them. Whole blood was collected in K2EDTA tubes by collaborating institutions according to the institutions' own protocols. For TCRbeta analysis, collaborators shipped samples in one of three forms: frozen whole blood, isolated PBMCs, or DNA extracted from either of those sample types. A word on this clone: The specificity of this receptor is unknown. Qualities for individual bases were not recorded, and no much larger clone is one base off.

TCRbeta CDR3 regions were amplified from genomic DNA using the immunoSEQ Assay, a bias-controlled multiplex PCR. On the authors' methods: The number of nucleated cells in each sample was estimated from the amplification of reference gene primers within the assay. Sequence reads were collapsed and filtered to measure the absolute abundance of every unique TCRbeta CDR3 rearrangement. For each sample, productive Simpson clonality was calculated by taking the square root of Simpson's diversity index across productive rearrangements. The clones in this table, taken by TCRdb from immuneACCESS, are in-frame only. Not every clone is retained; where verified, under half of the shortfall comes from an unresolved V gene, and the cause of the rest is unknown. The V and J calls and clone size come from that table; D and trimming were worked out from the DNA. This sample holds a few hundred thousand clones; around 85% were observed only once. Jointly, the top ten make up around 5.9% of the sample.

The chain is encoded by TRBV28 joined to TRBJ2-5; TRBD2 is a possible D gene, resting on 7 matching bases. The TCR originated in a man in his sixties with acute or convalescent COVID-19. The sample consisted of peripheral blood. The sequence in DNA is TGTGCCAGCAGTTTAGGGGGGGCGCGGGAGACCCAGTACTTC. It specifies CASSLGGARETQYF.